These 4 T cell receptor beta chains came from one sample sequenced in a study of T cell responses to AZD1222 COVID-19 vaccine. Produced via immunoSEQ multiplex PCR; TCRdb's table is partial and in-frame only. The sample yields fewer than 150,000 clones, around 88% seen once. This sample comprised peripheral blood, obtained 28 days after the second AZD1222 dose. Receptor source: an adult who received the AZD1222 COVID-19 vaccine.

Judged by abundance, this clone is medium-sized (0.01 to 0.1%). The CDR3 loop reads CASSKDETLYSNQPQHF. For the CDR3, the DNA is TGTGCCAGCAGCAAAGACGAGACCCTCTATAGCAATCAGCCCCAGCATTTT. The J gene is TRBJ1-5, the V gene TRBV21-1. TRBV21-1 is recorded as a pseudogene. This CDR3 contains 17 residues.

This chain joins TRBV12-3 or TRBV12-4 and TRBJ1-1; D remains unclear. CDR3 size: 13 residues. V gave up 4 bases and J gave up 5 bases, with 11 bases separating them. The CDR3, as DNA: TGTGCCAGCAGTTCTAGTGGAGGTACTGAAGCTTTCTTT. It specifies CASSSSGGTEAFF.

CDR3 sequence (DNA): TGTGCCAGCAGTTACGTAGCGGGATCCTACAATGAGCAGTTCTTC. Its protein is CASSYVAGSYNEQFF. The chain uses TRBV6-5 and TRBJ2-1; TRBD2 matches 8 bases. This CDR3 comprises 15 residues. The trim removed 2 bases at V and 1 base at J, leaving 1 base unmatched. Germline CDR1 is MNHEY and CDR2 is SVGAGI.

The rearrangement joins TRBV25-1 to TRBJ2-7, with 8 bases lining up with TRBD1. Trimming took 4 bases from V and 1 from J; bases not matched to a gene: 6. CDR3 size: 15 residues. From germline, CDR1 is MGHDK and CDR2 SYGVNS. CDR3 protein: CASSASGTGSYEQYF. DNA of the CDR3: TGTGCCAGCAGTGCCTCCGGGACAGGTTCCTACGAGCAGTACTTC.